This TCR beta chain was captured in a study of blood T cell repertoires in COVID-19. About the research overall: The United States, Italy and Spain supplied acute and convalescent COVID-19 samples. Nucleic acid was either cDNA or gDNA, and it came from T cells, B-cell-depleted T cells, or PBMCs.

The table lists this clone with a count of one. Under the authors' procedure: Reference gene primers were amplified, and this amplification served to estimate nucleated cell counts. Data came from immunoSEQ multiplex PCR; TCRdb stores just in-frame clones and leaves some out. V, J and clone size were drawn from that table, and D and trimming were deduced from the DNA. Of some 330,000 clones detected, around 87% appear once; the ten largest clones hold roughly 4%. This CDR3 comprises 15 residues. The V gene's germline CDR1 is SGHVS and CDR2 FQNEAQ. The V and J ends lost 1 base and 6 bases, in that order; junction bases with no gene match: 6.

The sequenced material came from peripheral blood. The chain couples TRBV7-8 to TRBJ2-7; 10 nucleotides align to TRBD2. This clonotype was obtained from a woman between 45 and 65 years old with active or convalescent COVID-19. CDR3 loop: CASSLGRGLAPEQYF. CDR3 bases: TGTGCCAGCAGCTTAGGCCGGGGACTAGCGCCCGAGCAGTACTTC. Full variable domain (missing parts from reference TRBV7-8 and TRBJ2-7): GAGVSQSPRYKVAKRGQDVALRCDPISGHVSLFWYQQALGQGPEFLTYFQNEAQLDKSGLPSDRFFAERPEGSVSTLKIQRTQQEDSAVYLCASSLGRGLAPEQYFGPGTRLTVT.